The clone carrying this T cell receptor (beta chain) was detected only once. This entry belongs to a study of blood T cell repertoires in COVID-19. Germline V lookup: CDR1 LNHDA, CDR2 SQIVND (reference sequence). This CDR3 is 12 amino acids long. V gave up 7 bases and J gave up 5 bases, with 9 bases separating them. This table comes from immunoSEQ multiplex PCR, and its TCRdb copy is limited to in-frame clones, with some not included. The sample has more than 200,000 clones, around 88% seen once; the top ten hold roughly 1.9%. Sequenced sample: peripheral blood. The J gene is TRBJ1-5, the V gene TRBV19, with D uncertain. The receptor's source is a man aged 25 to 40 with active or convalescent COVID-19. CDR3 coding DNA: TGTGCCAGTAACTATATCCATCAGCCCCAGCATTTT. Its protein product is CASNYIHQPQHF.